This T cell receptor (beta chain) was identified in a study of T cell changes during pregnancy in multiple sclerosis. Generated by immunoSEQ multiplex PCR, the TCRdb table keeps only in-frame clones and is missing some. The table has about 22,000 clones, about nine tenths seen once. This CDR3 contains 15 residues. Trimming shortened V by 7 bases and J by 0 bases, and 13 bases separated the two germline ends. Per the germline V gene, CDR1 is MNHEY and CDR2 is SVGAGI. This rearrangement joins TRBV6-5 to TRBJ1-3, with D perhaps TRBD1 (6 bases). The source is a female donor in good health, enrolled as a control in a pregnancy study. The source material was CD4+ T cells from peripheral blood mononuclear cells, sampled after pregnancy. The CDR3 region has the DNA TGTGCCAGCAAACGACAGGCTAGCTCTGGAAACACCATATATTTT. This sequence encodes CASKRQASSGNTIYF.